These 14 T cell receptor beta chains were sequenced from one sample in a study of blood T cells in healthy people across ages. Alongside a J-beta primer mix, a sample-barcoded 5' primer served in a second PCR lasting 7 to 11 cycles. One entry per CDR3 protein results from TCRdb running MiXCR on the 5' RACE reads. The data hold over 550,000 distinct CDR3 sequences, with about 30% observed a single time. Sequenced: blood. All receptors come from a woman of 80 years or more in good health.

With regard to this clonotype: This may be a read error: a much more frequent sequence differs by one nucleotide. This chain joins TRBV7-9 and TRBJ2-1, with 10 bases fitting TRBD2. The CDR3 totals 15 residues. Germline CDR1 SEHNR, CDR2 FQNEAQ (reference sequence). J gave up 12 bases and V 5 bases, and 13 bases lay outside the gene matches. CDR3 sequence (DNA): TGTGCCAGCAGCCTGTCAGCGGGGGGGCTGGATGGGCAGTTCTTC. As protein: CASSLSAGGLDGQFF.

Many counts were recorded for this clonotype. This chain joins TRBV19 and TRBJ2-2; TRBD2 matches at 8 bases. Germline CDR1 reads LNHDA; CDR2 reads SQIVND (reference sequence). The CDR3 has 19 residues. The V and J ends lost 5 bases and 0 bases, in that order; junction bases with no gene match: 14. Written as DNA, the CDR3 is TGTGCCAGTAGTGTCGGGACCGGGGGGGACTTCGCGAACACCGGGGAGCTGTTTTTT. Protein product: CASSVGTGGDFANTGELFF.

This clonotype was counted many times. J is TRBJ1-2 and V is TRBV29-1; D gene uncertain. The V end was cut by 2 bases, the J end by 8 bases, with 15 bases between. Germline CDR1 reads SQVTM; CDR2 reads ANQGSEA. This CDR3 spans 13 amino acids. Written as DNA, the CDR3 is TGCAGCGTTGAAAAAGGGCGGGATAGGGGCTACACCTTC. Amino acids: CSVEKGRDRGYTF.

This clonotype was detected many times. The chain employs TRBV7-9 and TRBJ1-2, with D unresolved. V dropped 1 base and J dropped 4 bases, with 10 bases sitting between them. Germline values: CDR1 SEHNR, CDR2 FQNEAQ (reference sequence). The CDR3 extends over 14 amino acids. The CDR3 sequence is CASSLDATAYGYTF. The CDR3 region has the DNA TGTGCCAGCAGCTTAGATGCGACGGCCTATGGCTACACCTTC. Looking up the rest from reference TRBV7-9 and TRBJ1-2 gives the full variable domain: DTGVSQNPRHKITKRGQNVTFRCDPISEHNRLYWYRQTLGQGPEFLTYFQNEAQLEKSRLLSDRFSAERPKGSFSTLEIQRTEQGDSAMYLCASSLDATAYGYTFGSGTRLTVV.

This clonotype has a count of ten or more. This chain uses TRBV29-1 with TRBJ2-1; TRBD2 is a possible D gene (6 bases). The V gene's germline CDR1 is SQVTM and CDR2 ANQGSEA. V was clipped by 6 bases and J by 5 bases, with 14 bases between them. This CDR3 comprises 13 residues. The CDR3 region has the DNA TGCAGCGTCGCCGGGACGGGAGACAATGAGCAGTTCTTC. Its translation is CSVAGTGDNEQFF.

The rearrangement joins TRBV20-1 to TRBJ2-3, with a tentative D call TRBD1 (6 bases). Trimming shortened V by 4 bases and J by 4 bases, and 18 bases separated the two germline ends. The CDR3 covers 15 residues. Per germline, CDR1 DFQATT and CDR2 SNEGSKA (reference sequence). The CDR3 DNA sequence: TGCAGTGCTACTAGACCACAGGGTCGGGCAGATACGCAGTATTTT. It is translated as CSATRPQGRADTQYF.

This clonotype has ten or more counts. J is TRBJ1-5 and V is TRBV12-3 or TRBV12-4; maybe TRBD1 (6 bases). V was cut by 6 bases and J by 6 bases, with 15 bases left in between. This CDR3 contains 14 residues. The CDR3 reads CASSPTGRSQPQHF. CDR3 bases: TGTGCCAGCAGCCCTACAGGGAGGAGTCAGCCCCAGCATTTT.

This clonotype showed up many times. The CDR3 protein is CASSSRRGHSNQPQHF. The CDR3 DNA sequence: TGTGCCAGCAGTTCTCGGAGGGGTCATAGCAATCAGCCCCAGCATTTT. The rearrangement links TRBV6-5 to TRBJ1-5, with a weak D call TRBD1 (5 bases). V gave up 4 bases and J gave up 0 bases, with 13 bases separating them. There are 16 residues in the CDR3. CDR1 is MNHEY, CDR2 SVGAGI, per germline.

This clonotype was found many times. The chain couples TRBV6-2 or TRBV6-3 to TRBJ1-5; D call uncertain. Deletions cut 2 bases from V and 3 bases from J, with 8 bases between. This CDR3 region has 14 residues. Germline V lookup: CDR1 MNHEY, CDR2 SVGEGT. The CDR3: CASSYDSLNQPQHF. CDR3 in DNA: TGTGCCAGCAGTTACGATTCACTCAATCAGCCCCAGCATTTT.

This clonotype showed up many times. The chain uses TRBV29-1 and TRBJ1-1; 8 bases agree with TRBD1. The CDR3 is 13 amino acids. CDR1 and CDR2 (germline): SQVTM, ANQGSEA. J gave up 0 bases and V 5 bases, and 2 bases lay outside the gene matches. The CDR3: CSVLGQVNTEAFF. The CDR3 coding sequence is TGCAGCGTTCTGGGACAGGTGAACACTGAAGCTTTCTTT.

In regard to this clonotype: One junction end disagrees with the germline gene, perhaps due to a read error. V usage is TRBV7-2 and J usage is TRBJ2-3, with 9 nucleotides matching TRBD2. CDR1 SGHTA and CDR2 FQGNSA come from the germline V gene. The CDR3 totals 16 residues. The CDR3 loop reads CATSRSGRFPTDTQYF. CDR3 DNA: TGTGCCACCAGCCGAAGCGGGAGGTTCCCCACAGATACGCAGTATTTT.

The CDR3 nucleotides are TGTGCCACCAGTGATGCACAGGGGAGGGGCTACACCTTC. Amino acid sequence: CATSDAQGRGYTF. This chain uses TRBV24-1 with TRBJ1-2; 7 bases are shared with TRBD1. Germline-derived CDR1 and CDR2 are KGHDR and SFDVKD. The CDR3 runs 13 residues. The V and J ends lost 3 bases and 8 bases, in that order; junction bases with no gene match: 5.

To note about this clonotype: With a much larger clone just one base away, this may be a read error. This sequence joins TRBV7-2 and TRBJ2-7; 13 nucleotides line up with TRBD2. The CDR3 totals 16 residues. Germline assignment: CDR1 SGHTA and CDR2 FQGNSA. With V trimmed by 5 bases and J by 7 bases, 11 bases remained unmatched. This chain's CDR3 is CASSPGLAGARGEQYF. The DNA for the CDR3 is TGTGCCAGCAGCCCCGGACTAGCGGGGGCCCGGGGGGAGCAGTACTTC.

This clonotype was observed many times. This chain joins TRBV10-3 and TRBJ2-7; a weak D match, TRBD2 (7 bases). The CDR3 covers 18 residues. With 2 bases removed from V and 0 bases from J, the gap between germline ends came to 20 bases. CDR1 ENHRY and CDR2 SYGVKD come from the germline V gene. CDR3 bases: TGTGCCATCAGTGAGGGCGGGGGCCTAAACCTGTTCTCCTACGAGCAGTACTTC. Translation gives CAISEGGGLNLFSYEQYF.